The T cell receptor beta chain under discussion was sequenced for a study of blood T cell repertoires in COVID-19. Turning to the study itself: Researchers got acute and convalescent COVID-19 samples from the United States, Italy and Spain.

In the authors' workflow: The authors estimated nucleated cell counts from reference gene primer amplification. Method: immunoSEQ multiplex PCR; TCRdb's copy keeps in-frame clones and lacks some. That table supplies the V and J calls and clone size; D and trimming were determined from the DNA. Here the sample spans 330,000 or so clones, about nine tenths being singletons. Seattle patients were enrolled during active infection and followed longitudinally. This clone was picked up one time. Deletions cut 5 bases from V and 7 bases from J, with 15 bases between. The V gene's germline CDR1 is KGHSH and CDR2 LQKENI. The length of the CDR3 is 14 residues.

Material for sequencing was peripheral blood. V and J are TRBV18 and TRBJ1-5; D is perhaps TRBD1 (6 bases). This TCR was recovered from a woman in her fifties or sixties with COVID-19, enrolled during active disease. The CDR3 loop is CASSEGGLRQPQHF. CDR3 bases: TGTGCCAGCTCAGAAGGGGGTCTTAGACAGCCCCAGCATTTT.